This T cell receptor (beta chain) was sequenced during a study of memory CD4+ T cells and cytomegalovirus serostatus. The sort gate was single viable CD3+CD4+CD8-CD45RO+ cells for memory CD4+ T cells. V lost 6 bases, J lost 5 bases, and 6 bases stayed unmatched. The CDR3 consists of 14 residues. CDR1 is SNHLY and CDR2 is FYNNEI in the germline V gene. TCRdb keeps only in-frame clones here, not all; method: immunoSEQ multiplex PCR. Seen here are some 44,000 clones, around 72% observed once, and the top ten hold around 0.6%. Input material: memory CD4+ T cells from blood. This chain uses TRBV2 with TRBJ2-7; 11 positions agree with TRBD1. This clonotype originated in an adult in good health and CMV-seronegative. The CDR3 protein is CASRPGQGVHEQYF. The DNA of the CDR3 is TGTGCCAGCAGGCCGGGACAGGGGGTTCACGAGCAGTACTTC.